The text below deals with one T cell receptor (beta chain). Trimming removed 5 bases from V and 4 bases from J, with 9 bases in between. The germline V gene encodes CDR1 SNHLY and CDR2 FYNNEI. CDR3 length equals 13 residues. The method was immunoSEQ multiplex PCR; TCRdb's version includes in-frame clones alone and lacks a portion of them. This sample has 200,000 to 300,000 clones, with about 87% found just once. The record originates from a study of blood T cell repertoires in COVID-19. Across the whole study: T cells, B-cell-depleted T cells, or PBMCs supplied cDNA or gDNA.

The V call is TRBV2, the J call TRBJ1-5; D may be TRBD1 (6 bases). Sequenced material: peripheral blood. The sequence derives from a woman aged 50 to 65 with acute or convalescent COVID-19. The CDR3 protein is CASSPQGNQPQHF. The CDR3 bases are TGTGCCAGCAGTCCACAGGGAAATCAGCCCCAGCATTTT.